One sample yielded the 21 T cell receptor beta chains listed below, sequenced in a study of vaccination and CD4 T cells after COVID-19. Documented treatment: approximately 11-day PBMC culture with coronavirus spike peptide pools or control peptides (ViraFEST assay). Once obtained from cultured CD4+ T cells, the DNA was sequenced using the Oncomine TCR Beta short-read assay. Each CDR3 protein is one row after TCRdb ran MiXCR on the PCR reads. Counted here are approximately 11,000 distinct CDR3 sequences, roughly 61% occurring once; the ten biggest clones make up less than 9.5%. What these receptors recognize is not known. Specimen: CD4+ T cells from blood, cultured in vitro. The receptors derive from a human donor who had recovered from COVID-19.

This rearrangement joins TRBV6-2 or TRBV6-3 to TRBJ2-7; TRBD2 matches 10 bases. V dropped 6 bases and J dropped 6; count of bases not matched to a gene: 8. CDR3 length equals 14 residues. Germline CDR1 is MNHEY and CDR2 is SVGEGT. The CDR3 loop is CASSPGLAVREQYF. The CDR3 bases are TGTGCCAGCAGCCCTGGACTAGCGGTACGCGAGCAGTACTTC.

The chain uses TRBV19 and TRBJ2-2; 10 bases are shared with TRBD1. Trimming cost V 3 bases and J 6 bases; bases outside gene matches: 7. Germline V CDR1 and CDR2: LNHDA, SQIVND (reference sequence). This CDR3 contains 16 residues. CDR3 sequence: CASSMPGQGSPGELFF. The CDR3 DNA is TGTGCCAGTAGTATGCCGGGACAGGGGTCCCCCGGGGAGCTGTTTTTT.

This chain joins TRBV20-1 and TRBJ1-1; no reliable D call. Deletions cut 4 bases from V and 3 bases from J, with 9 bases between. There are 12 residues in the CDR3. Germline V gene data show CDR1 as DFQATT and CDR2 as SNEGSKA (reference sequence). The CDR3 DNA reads TGCAGTGCTAAGGTCGGCGACACTGAAGCTTTCTTT. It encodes CSAKVGDTEAFF.

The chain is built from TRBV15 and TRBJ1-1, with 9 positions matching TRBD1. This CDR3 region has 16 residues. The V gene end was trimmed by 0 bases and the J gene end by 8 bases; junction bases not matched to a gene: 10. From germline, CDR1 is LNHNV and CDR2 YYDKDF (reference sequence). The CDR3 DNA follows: TGTGCCACCAGCAGAGAAGGCTACAGGGGGCCATCGGAAGCTTTCTTT. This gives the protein CATSREGYRGPSEAFF.

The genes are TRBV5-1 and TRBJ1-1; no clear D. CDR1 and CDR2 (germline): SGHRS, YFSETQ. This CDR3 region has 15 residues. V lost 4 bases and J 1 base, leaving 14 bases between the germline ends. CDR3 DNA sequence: TGCGCCAGCAGCCCACAGACACCGGAGAACACTGAAGCTTTCTTT. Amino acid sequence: CASSPQTPENTEAFF.

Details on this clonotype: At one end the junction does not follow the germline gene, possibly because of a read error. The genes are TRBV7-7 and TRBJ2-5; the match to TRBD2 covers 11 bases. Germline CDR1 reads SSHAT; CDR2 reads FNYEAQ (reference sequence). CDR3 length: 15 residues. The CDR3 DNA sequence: TGTGCTAGCAGCTTAGCACTAGCGGGAGTAGAGACCCAGTACTTC. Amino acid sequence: CASSLALAGVETQYF.

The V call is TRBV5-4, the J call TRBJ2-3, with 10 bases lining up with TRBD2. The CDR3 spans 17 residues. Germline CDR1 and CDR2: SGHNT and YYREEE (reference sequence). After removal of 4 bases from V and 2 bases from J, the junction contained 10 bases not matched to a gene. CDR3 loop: CASSASKAGGPTDTQYF. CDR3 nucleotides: TGTGCCAGCAGCGCCTCAAAAGCGGGAGGGCCCACAGATACGCAGTATTTT.

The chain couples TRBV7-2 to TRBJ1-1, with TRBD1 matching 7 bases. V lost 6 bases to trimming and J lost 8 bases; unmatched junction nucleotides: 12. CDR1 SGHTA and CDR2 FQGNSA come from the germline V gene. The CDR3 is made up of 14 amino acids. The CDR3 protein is CASRKGGYSAEAFF. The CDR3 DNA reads TGTGCCAGCAGGAAAGGGGGCTATTCTGCCGAAGCTTTCTTT.

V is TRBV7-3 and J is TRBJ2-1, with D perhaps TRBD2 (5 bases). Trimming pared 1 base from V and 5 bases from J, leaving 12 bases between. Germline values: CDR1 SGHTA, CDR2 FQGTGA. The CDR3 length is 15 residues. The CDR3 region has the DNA TGTGCCAGCAGCTTAAGTGCTAGCCCACACAATGAGCAGTTCTTC. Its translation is CASSLSASPHNEQFF.

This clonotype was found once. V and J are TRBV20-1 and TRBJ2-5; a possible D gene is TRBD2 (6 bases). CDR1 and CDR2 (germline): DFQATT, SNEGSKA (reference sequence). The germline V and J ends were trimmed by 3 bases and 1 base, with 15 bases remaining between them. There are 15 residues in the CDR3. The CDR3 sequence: CSASPLTRGQETQYF. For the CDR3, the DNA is TGCAGTGCTAGCCCCTTGACTAGAGGCCAAGAGACCCAGTACTTC.

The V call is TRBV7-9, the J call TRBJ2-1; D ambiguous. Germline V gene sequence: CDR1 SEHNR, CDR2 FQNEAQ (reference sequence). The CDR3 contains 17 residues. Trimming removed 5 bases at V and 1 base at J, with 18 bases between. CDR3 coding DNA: TGTGCCAGCAGCCCGGCTGACGGAAAGATTTCCTACAATGAGCAGTTCTTC. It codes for CASSPADGKISYNEQFF.

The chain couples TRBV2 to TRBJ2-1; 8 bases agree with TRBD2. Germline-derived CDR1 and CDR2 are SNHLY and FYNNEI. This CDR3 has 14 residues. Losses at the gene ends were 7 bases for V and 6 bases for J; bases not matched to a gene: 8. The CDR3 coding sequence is TGTGCCAGCACCGGGACTAGTGGTTCCAATGAGCAGTTCTTC. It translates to CASTGTSGSNEQFF.

The CDR3, as DNA: TGTGCCAGCAGCTTGGTCCGGGACAGCGTCACAGATACGCAGTATTTT. It specifies CASSLVRDSVTDTQYF. The chain combines TRBV5-5 with TRBJ2-3; TRBD1 matches at 7 bases. CDR3 size: 16 residues. Looked up from germline, CDR1 is SGHKS and CDR2 is YYEKEE (reference sequence). With V trimmed by 0 bases and J by 2 bases, 6 bases remained unmatched. Complete variable domain (other parts from reference TRBV5-5 and TRBJ2-3): DAGVTQSPTHLIKTRGQQVTLRCSPISGHKSVSWYQQVLGQGPQFIFQYYEKEERGRGNFPDRFSARQFPNYSSELNVNALLLGDSALYLCASSLVRDSVTDTQYFGPGTRLTVL.

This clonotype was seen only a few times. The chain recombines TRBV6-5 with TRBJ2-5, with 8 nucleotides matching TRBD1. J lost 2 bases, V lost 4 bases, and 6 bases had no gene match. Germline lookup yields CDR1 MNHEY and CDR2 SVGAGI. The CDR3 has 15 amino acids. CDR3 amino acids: CASSSAGGRQETQYF. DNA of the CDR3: TGTGCCAGCAGTTCAGCAGGGGGCCGGCAAGAGACCCAGTACTTC.

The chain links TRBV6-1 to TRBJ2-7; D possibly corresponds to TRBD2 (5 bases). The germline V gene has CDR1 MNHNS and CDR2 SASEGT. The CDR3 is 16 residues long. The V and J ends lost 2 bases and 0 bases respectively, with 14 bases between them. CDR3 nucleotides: TGTGCCAGCAGTGAACCGGGGTTTGAACTCTCCTACGAGCAGTACTTC. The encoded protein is CASSEPGFELSYEQYF.

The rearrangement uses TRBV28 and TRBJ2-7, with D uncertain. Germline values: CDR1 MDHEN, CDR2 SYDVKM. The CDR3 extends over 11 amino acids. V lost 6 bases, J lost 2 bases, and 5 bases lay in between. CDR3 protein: CASRATYEQYF. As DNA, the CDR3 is TGTGCCAGCAGGGCAACCTACGAGCAGTACTTC.

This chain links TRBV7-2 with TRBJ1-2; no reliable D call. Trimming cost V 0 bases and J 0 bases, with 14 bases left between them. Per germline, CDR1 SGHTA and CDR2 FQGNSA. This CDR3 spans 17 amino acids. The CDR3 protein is CASSLAQVRAPNYGYTF. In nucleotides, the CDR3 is TGTGCCAGCAGCTTAGCGCAAGTCAGAGCCCCTAACTATGGCTACACCTTC.

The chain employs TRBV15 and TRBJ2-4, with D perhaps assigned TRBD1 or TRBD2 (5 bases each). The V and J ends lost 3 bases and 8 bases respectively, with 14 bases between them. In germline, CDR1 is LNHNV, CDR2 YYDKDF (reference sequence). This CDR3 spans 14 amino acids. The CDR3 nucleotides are TGTGCCACCAGCAGCGGGACCCCACGGGACATTCAGTACTTC. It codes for CATSSGTPRDIQYF.

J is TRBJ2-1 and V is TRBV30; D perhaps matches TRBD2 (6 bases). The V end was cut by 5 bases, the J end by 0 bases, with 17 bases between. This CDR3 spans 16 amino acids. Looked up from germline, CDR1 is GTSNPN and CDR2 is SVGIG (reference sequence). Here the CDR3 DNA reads TGTGCCTGGGCATCAGGGCGGGACCTCTCCTACAATGAGCAGTTCTTC. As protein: CAWASGRDLSYNEQFF.

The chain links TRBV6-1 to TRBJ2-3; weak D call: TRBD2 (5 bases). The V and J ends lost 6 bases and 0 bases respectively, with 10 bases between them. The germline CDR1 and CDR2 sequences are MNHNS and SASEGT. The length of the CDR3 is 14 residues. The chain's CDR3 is CASRLRASTDTQYF. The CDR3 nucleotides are TGTGCCAGCAGGCTGCGGGCTAGCACAGATACGCAGTATTTT.

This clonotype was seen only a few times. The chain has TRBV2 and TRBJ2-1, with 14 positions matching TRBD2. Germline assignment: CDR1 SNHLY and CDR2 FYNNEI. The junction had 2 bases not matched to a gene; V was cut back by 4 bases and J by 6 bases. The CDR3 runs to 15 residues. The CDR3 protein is CASSGGTSGSNEQFF. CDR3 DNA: TGTGCCAGCAGTGGGGGGACTAGCGGGAGCAATGAGCAGTTCTTC. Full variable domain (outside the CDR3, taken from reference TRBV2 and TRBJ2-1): EPEVTQTPSHQVTQMGQEVILRCVPISNHLYFYWYRQILGQKVEFLVSFYNNEISEKSEIFDDQFSVERPDGSNFTLKIRSTKLEDSAMYFCASSGGTSGSNEQFFGPGTRLTVL.